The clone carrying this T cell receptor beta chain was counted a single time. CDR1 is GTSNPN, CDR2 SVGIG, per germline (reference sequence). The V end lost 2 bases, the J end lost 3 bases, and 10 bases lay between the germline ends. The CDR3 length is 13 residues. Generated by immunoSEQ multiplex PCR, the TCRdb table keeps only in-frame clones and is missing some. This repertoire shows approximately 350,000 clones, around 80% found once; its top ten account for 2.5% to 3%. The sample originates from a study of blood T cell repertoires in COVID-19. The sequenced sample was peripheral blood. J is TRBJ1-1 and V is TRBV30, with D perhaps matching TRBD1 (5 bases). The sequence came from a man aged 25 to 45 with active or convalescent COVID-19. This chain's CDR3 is CAWSLGRDTEAFF. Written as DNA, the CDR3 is TGTGCCTGGAGTCTCGGCAGGGACACTGAAGCTTTCTTT.